This T cell receptor beta chain was recovered during a study of radiotherapy plus CTLA-4 blockade in lung cancer. The table came from immunoSEQ multiplex PCR; TCRdb's copy has only in-frame clones and leaves some out. The repertoire consists of around 99,000 clones, with just over 85% occurring once and the leading ten covering roughly 4.9%. CDR3 length: 13 residues. Germline V CDR1 and CDR2: WNHNN, SYGVQD (reference sequence). V lost 6 bases and J 1 base, leaving 9 bases between the germline ends. The J gene is TRBJ1-1, the V gene TRBV10-1, with D possibly matching TRBD1 (6 bases). Here the sequenced sample was peripheral blood, taken from a patient treated with radiotherapy plus ipilimumab. This TCR derives from a human donor with non-small cell lung cancer that progressed on radiotherapy plus ipilimumab. CDR3 residues: CASRDSGNTEAFF. CDR3 DNA: TGCGCCAGCAGGGACAGTGGGAACACTGAAGCTTTCTTT.